Below are 10 T cell receptor beta chains sequenced from a single sample in a study of siplizumab effects on memory and regulatory T cells. Sequencing was performed with immunoSEQ multiplex PCR; in TCRdb, only in-frame clones are kept and a portion is missing. The data show around 82,000 clones, about 92% seen once. The sequencing sample was made of CD8+ T cells sorted from blood. The receptors were sampled from a human donor in good health.

The rearrangement joins TRBV7-3 to TRBJ1-1, with D possibly being TRBD1 (6 bases). The germline V gene encodes CDR1 SGHTA and CDR2 FQGTGA. The CDR3 totals 15 residues. V was cut by 2 bases and J by 5 bases, with 15 bases left in between. CDR3 amino acids: CASSLGFSRGTEAFF. In DNA form, the CDR3 reads TGTGCCAGCAGCTTAGGCTTCTCAAGGGGGACTGAAGCTTTCTTT.

This clone appeared once. The gene calls are TRBV2 and TRBJ1-2, with TRBD1 identical over 9 bases. Germline CDR1 and CDR2: SNHLY and FYNNEI. The CDR3 covers 15 residues. Trimming cost V 3 bases and J 4 bases; bases outside gene matches: 6. CDR3 in amino acids: CASSEDRGGSYGYTF. In DNA form, the CDR3 reads TGTGCCAGCAGTGAGGACAGGGGCGGTTCCTATGGCTACACCTTC.

In this sample, this clone turned up once. The chain uses TRBV5-6 and TRBJ1-5; D gene unclear. The germline V gene encodes CDR1 SGHDT and CDR2 YYEEEE. The CDR3 has 15 residues. Trimming pared 1 base from V and 0 bases from J, leaving 8 bases between. The CDR3 nucleotides read TGTGCCAGCAGCTTGTACGGGAATAGCAATCAGCCCCAGCATTTT. Translation gives CASSLYGNSNQPQHF. Full variable domain (missing parts from reference TRBV5-6 and TRBJ1-5): DAGVTQSPTHLIKTRGQQVTLRCSPKSGHDTVSWYQQALGQGPQFIFQYYEEEERQRGNFPDRFSGHQFPNYSSELNVNALLLGDSALYLCASSLYGNSNQPQHFGDGTRLSIL.

The chain is built from TRBV19 and TRBJ2-3; D gene ambiguous. The CDR3 has 13 amino acids. Trimming removed 3 bases at V and 1 base at J, with 5 bases between. CDR1 LNHDA and CDR2 SQIVND come from the germline V gene (reference sequence). The CDR3 reads CASSMYGTDTQYF. The CDR3 bases are TGTGCCAGTAGTATGTACGGCACAGATACGCAGTATTTT.

The J gene is TRBJ1-3, the V gene TRBV4-3, with 8 bases lining up with TRBD1. The CDR3 has 16 amino acids. CDR1 is LGHNA, CDR2 YSLEER, per germline. The junction had 6 bases not matched to a gene; V was cut back by 1 base and J by 4 bases. The CDR3 region is CASSQAWTGSGNTIYF. The CDR3 nucleotides are TGCGCCAGCAGCCAAGCCTGGACAGGGTCCGGAAACACCATATATTTT.

This chain links TRBV4-3 with TRBJ1-1, with 8 bases lining up with TRBD1. V shed 5 bases and J 2 bases; nucleotides not matched to a gene: 4. The CDR3 length is 14 residues. Germline values: CDR1 LGHNA, CDR2 YSLEER. The CDR3 DNA reads TGCGCCAGCAGCGTGGACAGGGTAAACACTGAAGCTTTCTTT. Translated, it gives CASSVDRVNTEAFF.

The rearrangement links TRBV5-1 to TRBJ1-1; D is uncertain. Trimming shortened V by 5 bases and J by 1 base, and 6 bases separated the two germline ends. CDR1 is SGHRS and CDR2 is YFSETQ in the germline V gene. The CDR3 is 12 amino acids. The chain's CDR3 is CASREGNTEAFF. Written as DNA, the CDR3 is TGCGCCAGCAGGGAAGGGAACACTGAAGCTTTCTTT.

V and J are TRBV29-1 and TRBJ1-2, with a tentative D call TRBD1 (5 bases). The CDR3 covers 12 residues. Germline CDR1 SQVTM, CDR2 ANQGSEA. Trimming removed 3 bases from V and 4 bases from J, with 9 bases in between. The CDR3 reads CSVETDTYGYTF. The CDR3 bases are TGCAGCGTTGAGACAGATACCTATGGCTACACCTTC.

V gene TRBV6-5 combines with J gene TRBJ1-1; tentative D call: TRBD1 (5 bases). Germline V gives CDR1 MNHEY, CDR2 SVGAGI. The CDR3 is 12 amino acids. Trimming removed 8 bases at V and 4 bases at J, with 11 bases between. CDR3 bases: TGTGCCAGCCGTGGGGGAAGCACTGAAGCTTTCTTT. Amino acid sequence: CASRGGSTEAFF.

The chain links TRBV7-9 to TRBJ1-1, with no clear D. This CDR3 spans 13 amino acids. CDR1 SEHNR and CDR2 FQNEAQ come from the germline V gene (reference sequence). Trimming pared 1 base from V and 10 bases from J, leaving 13 bases between. In DNA form, the CDR3 reads TGTGCCAGCAGCTTAGTTAACCGCGTTGCAGCTTTCTTT. It specifies CASSLVNRVAAFF.